This T cell receptor beta chain was found in a study of cytomegalovirus exposure and HLA in healthy donors (TCRdb year 2017). Context from the whole study: The 500 to 800 repertoires of the first cohort and the 95 to 150 validation repertoires were produced on the same platform, according to a later analysis. The study aimed to test whether signatures of past pathogen exposure could be identified by cataloging public T cell receptors. A separate validation cohort of about 110 different subjects was used in addition to the 666-subject first cohort. To predict cytomegalovirus infection status, the study brought together high-throughput TCR immunosequencing, statistical association of individual TCRs with disease status, and machine learning.

As regards this clone: Its antigen target is currently unknown. Qualities for individual bases were not recorded, and no much larger clone is one base off.

Library generation was performed with the immunoSEQ multiplex PCR assay. Per the authors' processing: A statistical classification framework was built to diagnose cytomegalovirus status from the catalog of TCR beta chain sequences. TCRdb provides this immuneACCESS table in a form limited to in-frame rearrangements. Some clones are lacking; in checked studies, under half of them reflect an unresolved V gene, and why the rest are absent is not known. V and J calls and clone size are as listed in that table; D and trimming were resolved from the DNA. Present in this sample are around 100,000 clones, around 85% of which were seen just once. About 20% of the sample goes to the ten largest clones. The donors were included in the validation cohort of around 120 subjects, a group kept apart from the roughly 730-subject first cohort. Results and caveats for the whole study, not just this receptor: The validation cohort had no HLA typing available for a later analysis, so co-occurrence within that cohort was assessed over all 110 or so repertoires. The classifier was reported to diagnose cytomegalovirus status with high specificity and sensitivity in both the original cohort and the validation cohort. The study listed around 160 TCR beta chains as associated with cytomegalovirus. Across donors, most TCR sequences were observed very rarely, whereas some public TCRs were present in many individuals. A few of the identified cytomegalovirus-associated TCR beta chains were confirmed in vitro to be specific for cytomegalovirus antigens. Of the cluster scores, around 95% were above 0 in a later analysis, which found that TCRs clustered in the first cohort also tended to co-occur in the 95 to 150 validation repertoires. The authors suggested that the approach could potentially be extended to other disease states and immunological phenotypes.

From the cysteine through the phenylalanine, the CDR3 covers 14 amino acids. The entry retains the CDR3 DNA only, 42 bases that are in frame from base 1. The germline V gene encodes CDR1 MNHEY and CDR2 SMNVEV (reference sequence). Trimming leaves V shorter by 5 bases and J shorter by 4 bases, with the junction holding 4 bases beyond the gene matches. The sequencing sample was made of PBMCs. The sequence derives from a man between 18 and 35 years old in good health and CMV-seropositive. This receptor chain uses TRBV27 and TRBJ1-5, and 8 junctional nucleotides match TRBD1. The CDR3 sequence is CASSPGQGNQPQHF. The base sequence is TGTGCCAGCAGTCCTGGACAGGGAAATCAGCCCCAGCATTTT.